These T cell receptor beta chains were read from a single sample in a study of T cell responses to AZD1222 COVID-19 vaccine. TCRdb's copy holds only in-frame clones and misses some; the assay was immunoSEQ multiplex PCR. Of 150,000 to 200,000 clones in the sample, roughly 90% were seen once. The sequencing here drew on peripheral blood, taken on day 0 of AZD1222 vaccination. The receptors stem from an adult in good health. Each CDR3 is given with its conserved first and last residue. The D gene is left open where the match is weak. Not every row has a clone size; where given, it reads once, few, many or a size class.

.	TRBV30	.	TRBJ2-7	TGTGCCTGGAGTGGGAGTTACGAGCAGTACTTC	CAWSGSYEQYF
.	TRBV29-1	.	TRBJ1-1	TGCAGCGTTGCCTCGTATTCCGGCACTGAAGCTTTCTTT	CSVASYSGTEAFF
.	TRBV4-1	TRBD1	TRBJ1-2	TGCGCCAGCAGCCCCCGCCAGGGGGCTAGGGGCTACACCTTC	CASSPRQGARGYTF
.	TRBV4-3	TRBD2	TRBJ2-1	TGCGCCAGCAGCCAAGAATGGCTACTAGCGGAGTACAATGAGCAGTTCTTC	CASSQEWLLAEYNEQFF
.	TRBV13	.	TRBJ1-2	TGTGCCAGCAAACCGGGACTGCGGTCTTTTAACTATGGCTACACCTTC	CASKPGLRSFNYGYTF
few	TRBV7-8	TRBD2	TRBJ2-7	TGTGCCAGCAGCTTAACTAGCGGCACAAGGGAGCAGTACTTC	CASSLTSGTREQYF
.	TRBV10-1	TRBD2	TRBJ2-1	TGCGCCAGCAGTGAGTCAGCGGGGGGGGCGTACAATGAGCAGTTCTTC	CASSESAGGAYNEQFF
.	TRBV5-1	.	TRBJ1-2	TGCGCCAGCAGCCCGGGGGCCTCTGGGAACTATGGCTACACCTTC	CASSPGASGNYGYTF
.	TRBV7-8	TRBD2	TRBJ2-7	TGTGCCAGCAGCTTAGGACTAGCGGGAAGCGAGCAGTACTTC	CASSLGLAGSEQYF
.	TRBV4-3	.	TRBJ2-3	TGCGCCAGCAGCCCTACTAGCACAGATACGCAGTATTTT	CASSPTSTDTQYF
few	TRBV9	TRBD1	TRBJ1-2	TGTGCCAGCAGCGTACTCCCGACAGGGCAGGGGACTGGCTACACCTTC	CASSVLPTGQGTGYTF
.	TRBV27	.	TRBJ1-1	TGTGCCAGCAGCCCTTCGGGGGGGAGTAATGAAGCTTTCTTT	CASSPSGGSNEAFF
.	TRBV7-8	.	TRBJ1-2	TGTGCCAGCAGCTCGTCCCTCGGACGTACTAACTATGGCTACACCTTC	CASSSSLGRTNYGYTF
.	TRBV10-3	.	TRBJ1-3	TGTGCCATCAGTGAGTCCCCACGGGACCGAGCCGGTGGAAACACCATATATTTT	CAISESPRDRAGGNTIYF
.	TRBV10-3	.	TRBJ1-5	TGTGCCATCAGCGCCCAGGGGCCATATAGCAATCAGCCCCAGCATTTT	CAISAQGPYSNQPQHF
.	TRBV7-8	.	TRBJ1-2	TGTGCCAGCACCCCCACAGGCCATAACTATGGCTACACCTTC	CASTPTGHNYGYTF
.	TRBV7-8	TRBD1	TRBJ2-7	TGTGCCAGCAGCTTAGACGGGACAGGGACTTCCTACGAGCAGTACTTC	CASSLDGTGTSYEQYF
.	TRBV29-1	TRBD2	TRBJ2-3	TGCAGCGTTCGGGCGACTAGCATGCCAGATACGCAGTATTTT	CSVRATSMPDTQYF
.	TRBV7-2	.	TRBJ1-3	TGTGCCAGCAGCCCAACAGGGTTAGGAAACACCATATATTTT	CASSPTGLGNTIYF
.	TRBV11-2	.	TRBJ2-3	TGTGCCAGCAGCGTGACTAGTGTGACGCAGTATTTT	CASSVTSVTQYF
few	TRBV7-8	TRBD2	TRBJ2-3	TGTGCCAGCAGCCTGTTACCGGGACTAATGAGCACAGATACGCAGTATTTT	CASSLLPGLMSTDTQYF
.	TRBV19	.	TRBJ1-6	TGTGCCAGTAGTCCCCCCCCGACGGGCAATTCACCCCTCCACTTT	CASSPPPTGNSPLHF
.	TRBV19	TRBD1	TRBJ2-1	TGTGCCAGTAACCCAGGGGGCTACAATGAGCAGTTCTTC	CASNPGGYNEQFF
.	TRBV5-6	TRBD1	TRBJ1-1	TGTGCCAGCAGCTTGCTTCAGGGGGCATCTGAAGCTTTCTTT	CASSLLQGASEAFF
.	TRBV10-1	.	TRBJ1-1	TGCGCCAGCAGTGCGGACAGCGAAGCTTTCTTT	CASSADSEAFF
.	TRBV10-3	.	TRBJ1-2	TGTGCCATCAGTGATATCTATGGCTACACCTTC	CAISDIYGYTF
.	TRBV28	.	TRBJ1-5	TGTGCCAGCAGTTTGGACCGTGGCGAGCCCCAGCATTTT	CASSLDRGEPQHF
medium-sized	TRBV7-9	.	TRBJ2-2	TGTGCCAGCAGCCCCCAGGGAGATATCGCCGGGGAGCTGTTTTTT	CASSPQGDIAGELFF
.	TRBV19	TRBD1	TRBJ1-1	TGTGCCAGTAGTTCCTTCCCCGGGACAGGGAGGTCTAGAGCTTTCTTT	CASSSFPGTGRSRAFF
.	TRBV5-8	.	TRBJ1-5	TGTGCCAGCAGCTTGGGGTCCAGAGGCAATCAGCCCCAGCATTTT	CASSLGSRGNQPQHF
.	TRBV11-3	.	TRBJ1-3	TGTGCCAGCAGCTTGAGCCAGGGGTACGGAAACACCATATATTTT	CASSLSQGYGNTIYF
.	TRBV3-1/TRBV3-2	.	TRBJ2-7	TGTGCCAGCAGCCAAGAGAGACAGCTCACCGCCGTCTCCTACGAGCAGTACTTC	CASSQERQLTAVSYEQYF
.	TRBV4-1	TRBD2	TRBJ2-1	TGCGCCAGCAGCCAAGGCGCACTAGCGGGAGGAAGTAATGAGCAGTTCTTC	CASSQGALAGGSNEQFF
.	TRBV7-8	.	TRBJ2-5	TGTGCCAGCAGCAAGACACTAGGTGGACTGGGGGAGACCCAGTACTTC	CASSKTLGGLGETQYF
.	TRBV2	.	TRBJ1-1	TGTGCCATTGTTCCGGTGAACACTGAAGCTTTCTTT	CAIVPVNTEAFF
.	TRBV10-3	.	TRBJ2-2	TGTGCCATCAGTGAGTCGAACAGGAACACCGGGGAGCTGTTTTTT	CAISESNRNTGELFF
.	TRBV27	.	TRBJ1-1	TGTGCCAGCAGTTTAGAGGGAGGAGGCCCTGAAGCTTTCTTT	CASSLEGGGPEAFF
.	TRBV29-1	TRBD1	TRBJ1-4	TGCAGCGTGGGGAAGGGACAGGGTGATAAAAAACTGTTTTTT	CSVGKGQGDKKLFF
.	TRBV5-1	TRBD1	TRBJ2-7	TGCGCCAGCAGCTTGGAACAGGGGACCTACGAGCAGTACTTC	CASSLEQGTYEQYF
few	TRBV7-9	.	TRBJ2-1	TGTGCCAGCACCCCCCCGGGTACCTACAATGAGCAGTTCTTC	CASTPPGTYNEQFF
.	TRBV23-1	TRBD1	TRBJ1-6	TGCGCCAGCAGTCCTTGGAAGGGGGCGCATTCACCCCTCCACTTT	CASSPWKGAHSPLHF
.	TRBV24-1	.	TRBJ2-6	TGTGCCACCAGTGGCCGTAACTCCGGGGCCAACGTCCTGACTTTC	CATSGRNSGANVLTF
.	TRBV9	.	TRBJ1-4	TGTGCCAGCAGCGTAGCGGACCGGGGGCCTAGGGGTGAAAAACTGTTTTTT	CASSVADRGPRGEKLFF
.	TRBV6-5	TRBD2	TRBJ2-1	TGTGCCAGCAGACTAGCGGGAGGGAACAATGAGCAGTTCTTC	CASRLAGGNNEQFF
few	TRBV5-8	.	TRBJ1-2	TGTGCCAGCAGCCCCTTCTCGCCTACCTATGGCTACACCTTC	CASSPFSPTYGYTF
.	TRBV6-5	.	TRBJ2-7	TGTGCCAGCAGTTACTCGAGTTCCGTCTACGAGCAGTACTTC	CASSYSSSVYEQYF
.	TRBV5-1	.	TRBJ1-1	TGCGCCAGCAGCTTGGCCGGTGGGAACACTGAAGCTTTCTTT	CASSLAGGNTEAFF
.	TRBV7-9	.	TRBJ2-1	TGTGCCAGCAGCTTAGCAAGTATGGGACTTGATGACAATGAGCAGTTCTTC	CASSLASMGLDDNEQFF
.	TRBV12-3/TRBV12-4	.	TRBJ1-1	TGTGCCAGCAGTCCCCCAAGCGGCACTGAAGCTTTCTTT	CASSPPSGTEAFF
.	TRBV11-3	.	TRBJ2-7	TGTGCCAGCAGCTTTTCAGGCGGTTACGAGCAGTACTTC	CASSFSGGYEQYF
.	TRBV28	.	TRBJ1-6	TGTGCCAGCAGTTCCTCCCAACACTCTCTAGGGAATTCACCCCTCCACTTT	CASSSSQHSLGNSPLHF
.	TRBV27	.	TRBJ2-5	TGTGCCAGCAGCCCCGGCAGGGACAACCAAGAGACCCAGTACTTC	CASSPGRDNQETQYF
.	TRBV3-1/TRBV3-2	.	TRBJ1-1	TGTGCCAGCAGCTTGGGGGCGCCCAACACTGAAGCTTTCTTT	CASSLGAPNTEAFF
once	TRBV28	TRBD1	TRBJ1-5	TGTGCCAGCAGTTTAGAAACAGGGGGCCGCAATCAGCCCCAGCATTTT	CASSLETGGRNQPQHF
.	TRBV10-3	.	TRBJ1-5	TGTGCCATCAGTGAGTTTGGGGATGGGCAGCCCCAGCATTTT	CAISEFGDGQPQHF